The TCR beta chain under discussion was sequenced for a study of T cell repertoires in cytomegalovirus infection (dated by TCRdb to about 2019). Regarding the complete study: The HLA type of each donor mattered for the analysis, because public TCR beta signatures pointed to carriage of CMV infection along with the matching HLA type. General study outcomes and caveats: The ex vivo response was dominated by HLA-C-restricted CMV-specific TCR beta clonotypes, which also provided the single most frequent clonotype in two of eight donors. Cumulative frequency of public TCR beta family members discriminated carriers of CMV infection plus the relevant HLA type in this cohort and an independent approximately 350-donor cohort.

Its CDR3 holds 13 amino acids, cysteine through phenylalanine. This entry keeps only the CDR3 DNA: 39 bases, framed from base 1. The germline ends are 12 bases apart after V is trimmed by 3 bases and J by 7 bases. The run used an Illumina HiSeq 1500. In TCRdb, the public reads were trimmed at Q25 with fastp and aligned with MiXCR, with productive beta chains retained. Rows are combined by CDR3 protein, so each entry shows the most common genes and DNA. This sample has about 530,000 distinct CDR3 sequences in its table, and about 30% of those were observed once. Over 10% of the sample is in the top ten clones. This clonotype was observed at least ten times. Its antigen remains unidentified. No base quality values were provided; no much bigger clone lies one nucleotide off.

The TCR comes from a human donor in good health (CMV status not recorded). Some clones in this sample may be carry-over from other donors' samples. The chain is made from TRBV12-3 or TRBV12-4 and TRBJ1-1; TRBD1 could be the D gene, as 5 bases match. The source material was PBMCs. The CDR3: CASSLGVRGEAFF. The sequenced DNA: TGTGCCAGCAGTTTGGGTGTAAGGGGTGAAGCTTTCTTT.